Presented here are 26 T cell receptor beta chains from one specimen sequenced in a study of T-cell memory formation after mild COVID-19. TCRdb analysed the 5' RACE reads with MiXCR anew, one entry per CDR3 protein. Of hundreds of thousands of distinct CDR3 sequences in the sample, around 19% were seen once. The specimen sequenced was PBMCs or a T cell subset sorted from them (not recorded which). These TCRs come from an adult woman who had mild COVID-19 (a few samples of this study predate the infection). Cell type and time point are not known.

The table lists this clonotype with a few counts. The chain has TRBV24-1 and TRBJ2-1; no reliable D call. CDR1 KGHDR and CDR2 SFDVKD come from the germline V gene. CDR3 size: 16 residues. Trimming stripped 4 bases from V and 0 bases from J, with 12 bases between. CDR3 nucleotide sequence: TGTGCCACCAGTGAACCCAGCCTGGGCTCCTACAATGAGCAGTTCTTC. It encodes CATSEPSLGSYNEQFF.

The chain links TRBV7-9 to TRBJ1-1; the D is unclear. Germline assignment: CDR1 SEHNR and CDR2 FQNEAQ (reference sequence). This CDR3 region has 14 residues. V was shortened by 3 bases and J by 0 bases, with 8 bases between the two germline ends. This CDR3 is CASSFENMNTEAFF. Here the CDR3 DNA reads TGTGCCAGCAGCTTCGAGAACATGAACACTGAAGCTTTCTTT.

This clonotype was detected only a few times. V and J are TRBV12-3 or TRBV12-4 and TRBJ2-1, with 11 bases that match TRBD2. The CDR3 is 14 amino acids. The V and J ends lost 7 bases and 6 bases, in that order; junction bases with no gene match: 5. The chain's CDR3 is CASTRGLAVNEQFF. CDR3 nucleotides: TGTGCCAGCACCCGGGGACTAGCGGTCAATGAGCAGTTCTTC.

This clonotype was found a few times. The rearrangement uses TRBV6-5 and TRBJ2-7; 8 bases map to TRBD1. CDR1 is MNHEY and CDR2 is SVGAGI in the germline V gene. V dropped 7 bases and J dropped 7; count of bases not matched to a gene: 6. CDR3 length equals 12 residues. For the CDR3, the DNA is TGTGCCAGCACCAGTACAGGGGGAGAGCAGTACTTC. This sequence encodes CASTSTGGEQYF.

CDR3 region: CASSLGGEGGTEAFF. Here the CDR3 DNA reads TGTGCCAGCAGCTTAGGTGGGGAGGGAGGCACTGAAGCTTTCTTT. The chain employs TRBV7-8 and TRBJ1-1; the D is unclear. CDR3 length: 15 amino acids. Germline CDR1 is SGHVS and CDR2 is FQNEAQ. Trimming shortened V by 1 base and J by 4 bases, and 13 bases separated the two germline ends.

This clonotype occurred a few times. The genes are TRBV7-3 and TRBJ1-6; D is undetermined. This CDR3 has 13 amino acids. The germline gives CDR1 SGHTA, CDR2 FQGTGA. V lost 6 bases and J lost 8, with 11 bases in between. The DNA for the CDR3 is TGTGCCAGCAGTGAGGGAAGCGATTCACCCCTCCACTTT. This gives the protein CASSEGSDSPLHF.

This clonotype was observed a few times. The chain combines TRBV29-1 with TRBJ2-1; D remains unclear. CDR1 and CDR2 (germline): SQVTM, ANQGSEA. V lost 3 bases and J 0 bases, leaving 9 bases between the germline ends. This CDR3 contains 14 residues. DNA for the CDR3: TGCAGCGTTGACTCACAGAGCTCCTACAATGAGCAGTTCTTC. It specifies CSVDSQSSYNEQFF.

The sample holds a few counts of this clonotype. The gene calls are TRBV12-3 or TRBV12-4 and TRBJ2-5; TRBD2 is a possible D gene (5 bases). V dropped 2 bases and J dropped 2 bases, with 15 bases sitting between them. The CDR3 extends over 16 amino acids. Here the CDR3 reads CASSLSASPPQETQYF. The DNA of the CDR3 is TGTGCCAGCAGTTTATCGGCTAGCCCCCCTCAAGAGACCCAGTACTTC.

The chain uses TRBV6-1 and TRBJ1-3, with D unresolved. V lost 0 bases, J lost 5 bases, and 11 bases lay in between. The length of the CDR3 is 15 residues. CDR1 MNHNS and CDR2 SASEGT come from the germline V gene. CDR3 in amino acids: CASSEASAGRNTIYF. The DNA of the CDR3 is TGTGCCAGCAGTGAAGCTTCGGCGGGGAGAAACACCATATATTTT.

The V gene is TRBV4-3, the J gene TRBJ1-2; D not certain. V lost 0 bases and J 4 bases, leaving 18 bases between the germline ends. The CDR3 extends over 17 amino acids. The germline gives CDR1 LGHNA, CDR2 YSLEER. The CDR3 loop is CASSQELVPGWGYGYTF. For the CDR3, the DNA is TGCGCCAGCAGCCAAGAACTAGTCCCCGGGTGGGGCTATGGCTACACCTTC.

This clonotype came up once. This rearrangement joins TRBV5-1 to TRBJ1-4; perhaps TRBD1 as D (5 bases). The CDR3 is made up of 14 amino acids. Germline CDR1 is SGHRS and CDR2 is YFSETQ. V was pared by 5 bases and J by 4 bases, with 12 bases between. CDR3 nucleotide sequence: TGCGCCAGCAGAAAGGGGTCGGGTAATGAAAAACTGTTTTTT. Protein: CASRKGSGNEKLFF. Filled out from reference TRBV5-1 and TRBJ1-4, the complete variable domain reads KAGVTQTPRYLIKTRGQQVTLSCSPISGHRSVSWYQQTPGQGLQFLFEYFSETQRNKGNFPGRFSGRQFSNSRSEMNVSTLELGDSALYLCASRKGSGNEKLFFGSGTQLSVL.

This clonotype was found a few times. The rearrangement uses TRBV3-1 and TRBJ1-6; no definite D call. The CDR3 consists of 13 residues. The V end was cut by 11 bases, the J end by 10 bases, with 18 bases between. Germline-derived CDR1 and CDR2 are LGHDT and YNNKEL (reference sequence). This CDR3 reads CAASASGRSPLHF. DNA for the CDR3: TGTGCCGCATCGGCGAGCGGGCGATCACCCCTCCACTTT.

This clonotype was found a few times. This chain's CDR3 is CATSRGTPPSYF. The CDR3 coding sequence is TGTGCCACCAGCAGAGGGACACCTCCCAGTTACTTC. V gene TRBV15 combines with J gene TRBJ2-5, with D tentatively TRBD1 (5 bases). The V gene lost 1 base and the J gene lost 14 bases, with 14 bases spanning the gap. Germline assignment: CDR1 LNHNV and CDR2 YYDKDF (reference sequence). The CDR3 contains 12 residues. The complete variable domain, with remaining parts taken from reference TRBV15 and TRBJ2-5, reads DAMVIQNPRYQVTQFGKPVTLSCSQTLNHNVMYWYQQKSSQAPKLLFHYYDKDFNNEADTPDNFQSRRPNTSFCFLDIRSPGLGDTAMYLCATSRGTPPSYFGPGTRLLVL.

A few counts support this clonotype. V gene TRBV5-5 combines with J gene TRBJ1-1; no clear D gene. This CDR3 contains 16 residues. Germline CDR1 reads SGHKS; CDR2 reads YYEKEE (reference sequence). Deletions cut 2 bases from V and 0 bases from J, with 14 bases between. The CDR3 region is CASSFQGRYMNTEAFF. CDR3 sequence (DNA): TGTGCCAGCAGCTTTCAAGGGCGCTACATGAACACTGAAGCTTTCTTT.

This clonotype was detected a few times. This rearrangement joins TRBV7-9 to TRBJ2-5; TRBD1 matches 7 bases. The CDR3 has 14 residues. Losses at the gene ends were 5 bases for V and 2 bases for J; bases not matched to a gene: 5. CDR1 SEHNR and CDR2 FQNEAQ come from the germline V gene (reference sequence). Here the CDR3 reads CASSRTGDQETQYF. Written as DNA, the CDR3 is TGTGCCAGCAGCCGAACAGGGGATCAAGAGACCCAGTACTTC.

In its sample, this clonotype was seen a few times. The chain recombines TRBV5-4 with TRBJ2-7; TRBD2 agrees at 8 bases. Germline CDR1 SGHNT, CDR2 YYREEE (reference sequence). V trimming: 4 bases; J trimming: 6 bases; junction bases outside the gene matches: 12. This CDR3 region has 15 residues. The CDR3 protein is CASSPLSGGPGEQYF. CDR3 bases: TGTGCCAGCAGCCCATTGTCGGGAGGGCCAGGCGAGCAGTACTTC.

This chain connects TRBV24-1 to TRBJ2-1, with 13 positions matching TRBD2. V gave up 0 bases and J gave up 16 bases; unmatched junction bases: 5. There are 14 residues in the CDR3. Per germline, CDR1 KGHDR and CDR2 SFDVKD. DNA of the CDR3: TGTGCCACCAGTGATTTGGGGACTAGCGGGAAAACCTTCTTC. Encoded protein: CATSDLGTSGKTFF.

V is TRBV7-6 and J is TRBJ2-7, with D perhaps TRBD1 or TRBD2 (5 bases each). The CDR3 length is 14 residues. Germline CDR1 reads SGHVS; CDR2 reads FNYEAQ. Deletions cut 5 bases from V and 3 bases from J, with 14 bases between. This CDR3 is CASSPRDRGYEQYF. CDR3 nucleotides: TGTGCCAGCAGCCCACGGGACCGGGGCTACGAGCAGTACTTC.

This clonotype has ten or more counts. This chain joins TRBV7-9 and TRBJ1-2; TRBD1 is a possible D gene (6 bases). The CDR3 runs 14 residues. V lost 3 bases and J 4 bases, leaving 12 bases between the germline ends. Germline assignment: CDR1 SEHNR and CDR2 FQNEAQ (reference sequence). In nucleotides, the CDR3 is TGTGCCAGCAGCTTGGCCCTGGACAGCTATGGCTACACCTTC. Translation: CASSLALDSYGYTF.

This chain uses TRBV18 with TRBJ2-7; TRBD2 is a possible D gene (5 bases). Germline lookup yields CDR1 KGHSH and CDR2 LQKENI. The CDR3 spans 15 residues. With 3 bases removed from V and 1 base from J, the gap between germline ends came to 13 bases. This CDR3 reads CASSPGIGGSYEQYF. The CDR3 DNA follows: TGTGCCAGCTCACCGGGAATAGGAGGATCCTACGAGCAGTACTTC.

The sample holds a few counts of this clonotype. The chain recombines TRBV5-1 with TRBJ2-7, with D unresolved. This CDR3 is built from 16 residues. From germline, CDR1 is SGHRS and CDR2 YFSETQ. V lost 3 bases to trimming and J lost 0 bases, with 16 bases between them. The CDR3 sequence is CASSSYQVRSSYEQYF. Written as DNA, the CDR3 is TGCGCCAGCAGCTCTTATCAGGTCCGAAGCTCCTACGAGCAGTACTTC.

The chain employs TRBV7-9 and TRBJ2-1; 11 nucleotides line up with TRBD2. The germline V gene has CDR1 SEHNR and CDR2 FQNEAQ (reference sequence). The CDR3 runs to 16 residues. Trimming took 5 bases from V and 3 from J; bases not matched to a gene: 6. As DNA, the CDR3 is TGTGCCAGCAGCAGGGGACTAGCGGATTTCTACAATGAGCAGTTCTTC. This sequence encodes CASSRGLADFYNEQFF.

This clonotype was detected ten times or more. This sequence joins TRBV6-4 and TRBJ2-2, with a weak D call TRBD2 (5 bases). V was shortened by 0 bases and J by 1 base, with 9 bases between the two germline ends. The germline V gene has CDR1 MRHNA and CDR2 SNTAGT. This CDR3 comprises 16 residues. The CDR3 loop reads CASSDSVEGNTGELFF. The CDR3 DNA sequence: TGTGCCAGCAGTGACTCGGTCGAGGGGAACACCGGGGAGCTGTTTTTT.

The table lists this clonotype with a few counts. V is TRBV4-1 and J is TRBJ1-5; unclear D gene. The CDR3 has 15 amino acids. V was cut by 1 base and J by 1 base, with 8 bases left in between. Germline CDR1 and CDR2: MGHRA and YSYEKL. As DNA, the CDR3 is TGCGCCAGCAGCCAAGTCCGGGGAAGCAATCAGCCCCAGCATTTT. This encodes CASSQVRGSNQPQHF.

This clonotype was seen only a few times. The CDR3 bases are TGTGCCAGCAGCCAAGAATCCGGACCCGGGAGAGATACGCAGTATTTT. Amino acid sequence: CASSQESGPGRDTQYF. The V and J genes are TRBV3-1 and TRBJ2-3; TRBD2 might be the D (6 bases). This CDR3 spans 16 amino acids. The V end was cut by 0 bases, the J end by 5 bases, with 15 bases between. Germline-derived CDR1 and CDR2 are LGHDT and YNNKEL (reference sequence).

The chain joins TRBV7-2 to TRBJ2-7; TRBD2 aligns across 16 bases. The V gene's germline CDR1 is SGHTA and CDR2 FQGNSA. The CDR3 is made up of 17 amino acids. The ends lost 1 base at V and 6 bases at J; junction bases unmatched: 6. The CDR3 region is CASSLEGLAGGSGEQYF. The CDR3 nucleotides are TGTGCCAGCAGCTTAGAGGGACTAGCGGGAGGGAGTGGCGAGCAGTACTTC. Looking up the rest from reference TRBV7-2 and TRBJ2-7 gives the full variable domain: GAGVSQSPSNKVTEKGKDVELRCDPISGHTALYWYRQSLGQGLEFLIYFQGNSAPDKSGLPSDRFSAERTGGSVSTLTIQRTQQEDSAVYLCASSLEGLAGGSGEQYFGPGTRLTVT.